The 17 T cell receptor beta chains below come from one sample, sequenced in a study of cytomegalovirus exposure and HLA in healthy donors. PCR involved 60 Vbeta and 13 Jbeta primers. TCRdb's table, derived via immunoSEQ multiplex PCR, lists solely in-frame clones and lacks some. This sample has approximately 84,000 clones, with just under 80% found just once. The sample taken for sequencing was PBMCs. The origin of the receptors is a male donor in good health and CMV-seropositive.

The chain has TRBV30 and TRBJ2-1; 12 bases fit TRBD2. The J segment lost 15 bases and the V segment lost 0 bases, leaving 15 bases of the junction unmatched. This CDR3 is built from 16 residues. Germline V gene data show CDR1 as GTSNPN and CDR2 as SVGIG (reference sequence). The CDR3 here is CAWSVRRLAGENIPFF. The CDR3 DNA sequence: TGTGCCTGGAGTGTACGTAGACTAGCGGGAGAAAATATTCCGTTCTTC. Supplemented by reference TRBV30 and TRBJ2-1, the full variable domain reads SQTIHQWPATLVQPVGSPLSLECTVEGTSNPNLYWYRQAAGRGLQLLFYSVGIGQISSEVPQNLSASRPQDRQFILSSKKLLLSDSGFYLCAWSVRRLAGENIPFFGPGTRLTVL.

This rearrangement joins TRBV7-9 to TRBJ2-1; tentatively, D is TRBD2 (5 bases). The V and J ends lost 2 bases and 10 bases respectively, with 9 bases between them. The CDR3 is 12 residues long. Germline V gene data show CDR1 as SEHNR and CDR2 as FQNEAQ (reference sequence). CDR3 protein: CASSLSLGEQFF. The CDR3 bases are TGTGCCAGCAGCTTATCACTAGGCGAGCAGTTCTTC.

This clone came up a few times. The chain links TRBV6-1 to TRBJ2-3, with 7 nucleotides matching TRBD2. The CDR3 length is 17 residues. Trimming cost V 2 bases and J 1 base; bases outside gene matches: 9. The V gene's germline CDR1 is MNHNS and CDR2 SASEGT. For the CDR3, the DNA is TGTGCCAGCAGTGAAAGCCTCGGGGCGGGAGGCACAGATACGCAGTATTTT. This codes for CASSESLGAGGTDTQYF.

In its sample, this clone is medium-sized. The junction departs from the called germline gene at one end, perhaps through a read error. CDR3 coding DNA: TGCGCCAGCAGTGATAAGGGGAATTTT. It specifies CASSDKGNF. The chain has TRBV10-2 and TRBJ2-3; D may be TRBD1 (5 bases). Germline CDR1 WSHSY, CDR2 SAAADI. The CDR3 is 9 residues long.

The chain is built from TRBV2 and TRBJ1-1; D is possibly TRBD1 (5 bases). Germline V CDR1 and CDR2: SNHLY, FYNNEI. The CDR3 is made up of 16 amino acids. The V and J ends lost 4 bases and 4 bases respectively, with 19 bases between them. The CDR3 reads CASSGQRAAGGTEAFF. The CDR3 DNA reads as TGTGCCAGCAGTGGACAGCGCGCGGCGGGAGGCACTGAAGCTTTCTTT.

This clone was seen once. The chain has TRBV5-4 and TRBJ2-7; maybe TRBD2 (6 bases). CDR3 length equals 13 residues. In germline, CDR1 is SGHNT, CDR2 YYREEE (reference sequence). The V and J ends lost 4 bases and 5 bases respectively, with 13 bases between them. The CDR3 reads CASSPPGEDEQYF. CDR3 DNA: TGTGCCAGCAGCCCTCCGGGGGAGGACGAGCAGTACTTC. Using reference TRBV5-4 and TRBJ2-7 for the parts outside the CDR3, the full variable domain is ETGVTQSPTHLIKTRGQQVTLRCSSQSGHNTVSWYQQALGQGPQFIFQYYREEENGRGNFPPRFSGLQFPNYSSELNVNALELDDSALYLCASSPPGEDEQYFGPGTRLTVT.

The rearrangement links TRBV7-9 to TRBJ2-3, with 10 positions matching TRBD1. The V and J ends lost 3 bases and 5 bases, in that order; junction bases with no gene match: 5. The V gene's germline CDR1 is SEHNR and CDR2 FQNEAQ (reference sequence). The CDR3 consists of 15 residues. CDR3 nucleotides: TGTGCCAGCAGCTTCCCGACAGGGGGCTTAGATACGCAGTATTTT. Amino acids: CASSFPTGGLDTQYF.

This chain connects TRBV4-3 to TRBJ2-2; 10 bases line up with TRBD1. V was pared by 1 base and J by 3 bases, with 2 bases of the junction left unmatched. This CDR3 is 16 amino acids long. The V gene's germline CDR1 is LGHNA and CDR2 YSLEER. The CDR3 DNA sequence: TGCGCCAGCAGCCAAGGGACAGGGGGGTACACCGGGGAGCTGTTTTTT. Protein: CASSQGTGGYTGELFF.

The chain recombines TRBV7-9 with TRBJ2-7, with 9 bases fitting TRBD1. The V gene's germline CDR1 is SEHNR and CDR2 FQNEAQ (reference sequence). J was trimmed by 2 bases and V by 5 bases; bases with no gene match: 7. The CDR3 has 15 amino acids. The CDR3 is CASSPGTGRTYEQYF. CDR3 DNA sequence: TGTGCCAGCAGCCCCGGGACAGGGAGGACCTACGAGCAGTACTTC.

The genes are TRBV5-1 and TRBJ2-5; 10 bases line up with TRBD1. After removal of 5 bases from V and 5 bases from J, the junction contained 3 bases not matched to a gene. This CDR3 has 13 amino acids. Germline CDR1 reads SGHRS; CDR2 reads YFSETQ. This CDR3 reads CASRWGQGETQYF. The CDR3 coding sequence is TGCGCCAGCAGGTGGGGACAGGGGGAGACCCAGTACTTC.

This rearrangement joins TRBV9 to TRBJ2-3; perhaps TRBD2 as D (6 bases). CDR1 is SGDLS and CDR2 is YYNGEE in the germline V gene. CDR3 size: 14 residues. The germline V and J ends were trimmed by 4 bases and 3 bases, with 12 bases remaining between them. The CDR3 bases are TGTGCCAGCAGCCCGGGACTTGGAACAGATACGCAGTATTTT. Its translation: CASSPGLGTDTQYF. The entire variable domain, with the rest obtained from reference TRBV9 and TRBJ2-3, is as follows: DSGVTQTPKHLITATGQRVTLRCSPRSGDLSVYWYQQSLDQGLQFLIQYYNGEERAKGNILERFSAQQFPDLHSELNLSSLELGDSALYFCASSPGLGTDTQYFGPGTRLTVL.

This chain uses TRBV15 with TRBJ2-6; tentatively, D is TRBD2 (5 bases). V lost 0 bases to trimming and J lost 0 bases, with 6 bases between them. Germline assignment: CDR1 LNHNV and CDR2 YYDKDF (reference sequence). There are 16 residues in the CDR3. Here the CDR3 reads CATSRERGSGANVLTF. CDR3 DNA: TGTGCCACCAGCAGAGAACGGGGCTCTGGGGCCAACGTCCTGACTTTC.

The CDR3 nucleotides are TGTGCCAGCAGCCAGACTAGCGGGAGGGCTGATGAGCAGTTCTTC. The encoded protein is CASSQTSGRADEQFF. The V call is TRBV9, the J call TRBJ2-1; 14 positions match TRBD2. This CDR3 is built from 15 residues. Germline trimming cut 4 bases from V and 8 bases from J; bases unmatched to any gene: 5. The germline CDR1 and CDR2 sequences are SGDLS and YYNGEE.

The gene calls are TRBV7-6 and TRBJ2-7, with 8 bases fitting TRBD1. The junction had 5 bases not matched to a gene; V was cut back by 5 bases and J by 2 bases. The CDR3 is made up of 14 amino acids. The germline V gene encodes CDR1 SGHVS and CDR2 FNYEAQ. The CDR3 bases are TGTGCCAGCAGCATCGGACAGGGCCCCTACGAGCAGTACTTC. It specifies CASSIGQGPYEQYF. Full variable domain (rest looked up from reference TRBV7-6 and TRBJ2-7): GAGVSQSPRYKVTKRGQDVALRCDPISGHVSLYWYRQALGQGPEFLTYFNYEAQQDKSGLPNDRFSAERPEGSISTLTIQRTEQRDSAMYRCASSIGQGPYEQYFGPGTRLTVT.

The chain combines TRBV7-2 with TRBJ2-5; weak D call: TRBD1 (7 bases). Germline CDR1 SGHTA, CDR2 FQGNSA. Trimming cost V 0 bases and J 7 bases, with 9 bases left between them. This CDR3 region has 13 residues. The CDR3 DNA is TGTGCCAGCAGCTTAGCGCAGGGGGGGACCCAGTACTTC. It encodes CASSLAQGGTQYF.

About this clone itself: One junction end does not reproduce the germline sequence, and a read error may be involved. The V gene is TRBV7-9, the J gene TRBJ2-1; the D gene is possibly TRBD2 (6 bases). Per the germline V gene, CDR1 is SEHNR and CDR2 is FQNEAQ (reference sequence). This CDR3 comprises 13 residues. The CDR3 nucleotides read TGTTCCAGCAGCTTATCTAGCGACAATGAGCAGTTCTTC. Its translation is CSSSLSSDNEQFF.

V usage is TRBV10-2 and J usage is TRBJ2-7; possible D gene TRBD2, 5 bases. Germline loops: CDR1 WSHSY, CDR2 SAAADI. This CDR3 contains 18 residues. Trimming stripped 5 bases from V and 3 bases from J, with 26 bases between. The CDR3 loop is CASSLTHPSSRHYYEQYF. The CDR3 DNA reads TGCGCCAGCAGTCTAACCCACCCTTCTAGCCGACACTACTACGAGCAGTACTTC.